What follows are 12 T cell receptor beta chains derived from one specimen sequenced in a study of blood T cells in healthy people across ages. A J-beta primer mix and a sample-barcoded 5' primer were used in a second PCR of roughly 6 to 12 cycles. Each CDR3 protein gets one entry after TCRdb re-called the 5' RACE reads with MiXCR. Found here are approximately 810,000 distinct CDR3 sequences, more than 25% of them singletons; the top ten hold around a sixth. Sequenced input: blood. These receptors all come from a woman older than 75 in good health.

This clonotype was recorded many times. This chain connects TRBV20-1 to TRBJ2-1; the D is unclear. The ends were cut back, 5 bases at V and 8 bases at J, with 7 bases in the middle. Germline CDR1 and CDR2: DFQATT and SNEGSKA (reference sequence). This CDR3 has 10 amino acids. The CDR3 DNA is TGCAGTGCTCCCCGGTATGAGCAGTTCTTC. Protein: CSAPRYEQFF.

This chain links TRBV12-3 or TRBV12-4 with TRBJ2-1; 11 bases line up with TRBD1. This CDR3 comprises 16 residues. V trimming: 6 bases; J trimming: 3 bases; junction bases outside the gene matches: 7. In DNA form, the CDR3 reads TGTGCCAGCAGCCTTTGGGGGACAGGGGGCTACAATGAGCAGTTCTTC. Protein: CASSLWGTGGYNEQFF.

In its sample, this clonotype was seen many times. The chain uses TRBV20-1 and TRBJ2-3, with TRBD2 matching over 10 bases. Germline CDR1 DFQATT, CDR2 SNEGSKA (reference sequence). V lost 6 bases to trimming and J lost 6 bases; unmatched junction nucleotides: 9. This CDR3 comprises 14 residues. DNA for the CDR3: TGCAGTGCCGCCATTCTAGCGGGGGTGGATACGCAGTATTTT. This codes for CSAAILAGVDTQYF.

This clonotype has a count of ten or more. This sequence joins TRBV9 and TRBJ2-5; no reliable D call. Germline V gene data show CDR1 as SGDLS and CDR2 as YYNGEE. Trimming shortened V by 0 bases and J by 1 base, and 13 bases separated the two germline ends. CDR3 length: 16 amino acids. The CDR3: CASSVGPYLGQETQYF. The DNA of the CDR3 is TGTGCCAGCAGCGTAGGCCCATATTTGGGCCAAGAGACCCAGTACTTC.

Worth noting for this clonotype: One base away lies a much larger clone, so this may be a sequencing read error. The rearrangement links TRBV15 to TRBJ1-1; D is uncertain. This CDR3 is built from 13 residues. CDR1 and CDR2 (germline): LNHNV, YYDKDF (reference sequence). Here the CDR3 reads CATSREGNTGAFF. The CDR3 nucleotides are TGTGCCACCAGCAGAGAGGGGAACACTGGAGCTTTCTTT.

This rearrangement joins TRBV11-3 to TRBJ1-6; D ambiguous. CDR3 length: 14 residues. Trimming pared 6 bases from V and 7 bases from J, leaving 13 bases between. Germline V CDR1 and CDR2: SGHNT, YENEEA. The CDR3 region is CASRSSRVNSPLHF. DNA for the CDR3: TGTGCCAGCAGAAGCTCAAGAGTAAATTCACCCCTCCACTTT.

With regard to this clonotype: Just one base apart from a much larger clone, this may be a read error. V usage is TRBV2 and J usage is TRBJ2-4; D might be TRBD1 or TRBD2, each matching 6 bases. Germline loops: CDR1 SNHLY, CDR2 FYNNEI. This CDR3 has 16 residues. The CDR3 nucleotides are TGTGTCAGCAGTGGAGGGGGACCCGGGACACAAGACATTCAGTACTTC. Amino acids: CVSSGGGPGTQDIQYF.

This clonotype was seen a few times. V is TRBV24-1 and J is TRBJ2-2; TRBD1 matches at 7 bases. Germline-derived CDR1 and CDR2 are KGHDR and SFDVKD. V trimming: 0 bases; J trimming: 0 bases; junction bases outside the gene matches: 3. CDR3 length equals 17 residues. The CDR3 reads CATSDLSGTANTGELFF. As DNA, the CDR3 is TGTGCCACCAGTGATTTGTCGGGGACAGCGAACACCGGGGAGCTGTTTTTT.

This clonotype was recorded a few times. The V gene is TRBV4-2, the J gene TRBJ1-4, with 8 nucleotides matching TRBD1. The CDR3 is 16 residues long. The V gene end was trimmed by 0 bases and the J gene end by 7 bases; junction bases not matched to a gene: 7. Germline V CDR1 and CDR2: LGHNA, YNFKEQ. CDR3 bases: TGTGCCAGCAGCCAAGATCAGGGTACAGGGGGTGAAAAACTGTTTTTT. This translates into CASSQDQGTGGEKLFF.

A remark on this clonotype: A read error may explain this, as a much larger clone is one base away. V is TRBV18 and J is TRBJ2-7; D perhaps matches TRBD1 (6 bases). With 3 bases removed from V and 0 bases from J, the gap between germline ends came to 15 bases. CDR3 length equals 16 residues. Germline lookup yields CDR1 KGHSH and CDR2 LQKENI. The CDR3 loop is CASSPTTTGTSYEQYF. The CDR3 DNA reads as TGTGCCAGCTCACCTACTACTACAGGGACCTCCTACGAGCAGTACTTC. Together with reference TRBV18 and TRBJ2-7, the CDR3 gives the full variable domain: NAGVMQNPRHLVRRRGQEARLRCSPMKGHSHVYWYRQLPEEGLKFMVYLQKENIIDESGMPKERFSAEFPKEGPSILRIQQVVRGDSAAYFCASSPTTTGTSYEQYFGPGTRLTVT.

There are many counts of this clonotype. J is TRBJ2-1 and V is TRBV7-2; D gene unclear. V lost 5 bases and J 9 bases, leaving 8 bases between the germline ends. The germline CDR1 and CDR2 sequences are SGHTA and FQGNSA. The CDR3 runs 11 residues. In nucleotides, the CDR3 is TGTGCCAGCAGCAAGGCCAGTGAGCAGTTCTTC. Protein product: CASSKASEQFF.

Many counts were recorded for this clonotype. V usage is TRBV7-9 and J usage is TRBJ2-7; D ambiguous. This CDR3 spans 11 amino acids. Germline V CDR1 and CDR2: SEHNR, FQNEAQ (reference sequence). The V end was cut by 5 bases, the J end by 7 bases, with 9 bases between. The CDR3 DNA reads TGTGCCAGCAGCGATGACACAGAGCAGTACTTC. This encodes CASSDDTEQYF.